Listed below are T cell receptor beta chains from one sample, sequenced in a study of monozygotic twins with inflammatory bowel disease. TCRdb re-called the 5' RACE reads and catalogs CDR3 proteins one per entry, DNA excluded. The sample table includes more than 300,000 distinct CDR3 sequences. Sequencing was carried out using blood. Receptors were obtained from a human donor with ulcerative colitis or Crohn's disease, or a healthy co-twin of an affected twin (not recorded which). Both conserved end residues are part of each CDR3. The order of the fields is J gene, V gene, CDR3 protein.

j_gene: TRBJ1-1
v_gene: TRBV7-2
CDR3aa: CASSRWDRNTEAFF

j_gene: TRBJ2-3
v_gene: TRBV20-1
CDR3aa: CSAVRGYTDTQYF

j_gene: TRBJ1-6
v_gene: TRBV20-1
CDR3aa: CSASKGTYNSPLHF

j_gene: TRBJ2-7
v_gene: TRBV6-2/TRBV6-3
CDR3aa: CASSYFRTYEQYF

j_gene: TRBJ2-2
v_gene: TRBV7-6
CDR3aa: CASGLLDDTGELFF

j_gene: TRBJ2-3
v_gene: TRBV5-5
CDR3aa: CASSLEAGGPLSPDTQYF

j_gene: TRBJ2-5
v_gene: TRBV28
CDR3aa: CASSFLPLFSPGQVFIRETQYF

j_gene: TRBJ2-7
v_gene: TRBV28
CDR3aa: CASSLPHRAEQYF

j_gene: TRBJ2-1
v_gene: TRBV9
CDR3aa: CASSPGLVVSYNEQFF

j_gene: TRBJ1-4
v_gene: TRBV6-5
CDR3aa: CASSYSKGVEEKLFF

j_gene: TRBJ2-3
v_gene: TRBV28
CDR3aa: CASTQRGSTDTQYF

j_gene: TRBJ1-4
v_gene: TRBV20-1
CDR3aa: CSAPTGGTNEKLFF

j_gene: TRBJ2-7
v_gene: TRBV20-1
CDR3aa: CSARVGGLDYEQYF

j_gene: TRBJ2-4
v_gene: TRBV7-8
CDR3aa: CASSLRFSGTSGGIGNIQYF

j_gene: TRBJ2-2
v_gene: TRBV5-1
CDR3aa: CASSSDRADTGELFF

j_gene: TRBJ1-5
v_gene: TRBV19
CDR3aa: CATSVTGSNQPQHF

j_gene: TRBJ2-4
v_gene: TRBV20-1
CDR3aa: CSARDSSRGPGNIQYF

j_gene: TRBJ2-1
v_gene: TRBV4-1
CDR3aa: CASRTGLAGNNEQFF

j_gene: TRBJ2-2
v_gene: TRBV7-3
CDR3aa: CASSLLGLYTGELFF

j_gene: TRBJ2-2
v_gene: TRBV20-1
CDR3aa: CSAPRGPHTGELFF

j_gene: TRBJ1-2
v_gene: TRBV5-4
CDR3aa: CASRSPGQGIVGGYTF

j_gene: TRBJ1-1
v_gene: TRBV18
CDR3aa: CASSPSVRNTEAFF

j_gene: TRBJ2-3
v_gene: TRBV27
CDR3aa: CASSLYSWDTSTDTQYF

j_gene: TRBJ2-7
v_gene: TRBV12-3/TRBV12-4
CDR3aa: CASSRDRGLGSYEQYF

j_gene: TRBJ2-1
v_gene: TRBV10-3
CDR3aa: CAIRDSTGGSYNEQFF

j_gene: TRBJ1-1
v_gene: TRBV7-9
CDR3aa: CASRGVGNTEAFF

j_gene: TRBJ2-2
v_gene: TRBV29-1
CDR3aa: CSAPRENTGELFF

j_gene: TRBJ2-7
v_gene: TRBV11-1
CDR3aa: CASSFRSGRTDRSYEQYF

j_gene: TRBJ1-2
v_gene: TRBV30
CDR3aa: CAWTRQGAMYGYTF

j_gene: TRBJ1-1
v_gene: TRBV20-1
CDR3aa: CSAREDRPEAGVF

j_gene: TRBJ1-5
v_gene: TRBV6-2/TRBV6-3
CDR3aa: CASSYSGHSNQPQHF

j_gene: TRBJ2-3
v_gene: TRBV19
CDR3aa: CASASGGAGMVEQYF

j_gene: TRBJ2-6
v_gene: TRBV27
CDR3aa: CASSFSGRLRVGSGANVLTF

j_gene: TRBJ2-1
v_gene: TRBV19
CDR3aa: CASSTPSVGVYEQFF

j_gene: TRBJ2-7
v_gene: TRBV7-2
CDR3aa: CASSLRLGGTSYEQYF

j_gene: TRBJ2-2
v_gene: TRBV6-2/TRBV6-3
CDR3aa: CASSFQGLVSGELFF

j_gene: TRBJ2-7
v_gene: TRBV12-3/TRBV12-4
CDR3aa: CASRMTGTGTGEQYF

j_gene: TRBJ1-4
v_gene: TRBV2
CDR3aa: CASSEGPGRGREKLFF

j_gene: TRBJ2-1
v_gene: TRBV24-1
CDR3aa: CATSDSSGSEQFF

j_gene: TRBJ2-3
v_gene: TRBV6-5
CDR3aa: CASSYRTGTVDTQYF

j_gene: TRBJ2-7
v_gene: TRBV7-2
CDR3aa: CASSKPGTSREQYF